The next 22 T cell receptor beta chains were all read from a single sample in a study of read filtering for tumor transcriptome and immune sequencing. Molecular barcoded adaptors covering alpha/delta and beta/gamma chains were used on about 0.4 ug RNA. TCRdb analysed the reads with MiXCR anew, one entry per CDR3 protein. This repertoire shows about 58,000 distinct CDR3 sequences, roughly an eighth found once; its top ten account for roughly 17%. What was sequenced was a population of CD138-negative cells sorted from bone marrow. All receptors come from a donor aged 40 or over with multiple myeloma.

This clonotype has only a few counts. The chain has TRBV7-3 and TRBJ2-2; D call uncertain. V was shortened by 8 bases and J by 4 bases, with 8 bases between the two germline ends. The length of the CDR3 is 12 residues. CDR1 and CDR2 (germline): SGHTA, FQGTGA. CDR3 nucleotides: TGTGCCAGCGGGCCCTTCACCGGGGAGCTGTTTTTT. It encodes CASGPFTGELFF.

This clonotype was counted ten times or more. The chain is built from TRBV15 and TRBJ1-5, with D hard to call. Germline values: CDR1 LNHNV, CDR2 YYDKDF (reference sequence). This CDR3 is built from 13 residues. Trimming pared 5 bases from V and 5 bases from J, leaving 10 bases between. The CDR3, as DNA: TGTGCCACCAGCGGAGGGAGGGATCAGCCCCAGCATTTT. It yields the protein CATSGGRDQPQHF.

Many counts were recorded for this clonotype. The CDR3: CASSLGSGGDTGELFF. The CDR3 bases are TGCGCCAGCAGCTTGGGATCCGGGGGCGACACCGGGGAGCTGTTTTTT. The chain joins TRBV5-1 to TRBJ2-2; D could derive from TRBD1 or TRBD2 (6 bases each). CDR1 is SGHRS and CDR2 is YFSETQ in the germline V gene. V was shortened by 0 bases and J by 3 bases, with 12 bases between the two germline ends. This CDR3 region has 16 residues. The full variable domain, rest sourced from reference TRBV5-1 and TRBJ2-2, is KAGVTQTPRYLIKTRGQQVTLSCSPISGHRSVSWYQQTPGQGLQFLFEYFSETQRNKGNFPGRFSGRQFSNSRSEMNVSTLELGDSALYLCASSLGSGGDTGELFFGEGSRLTVL.

The table lists this clonotype with many counts. This could be a read error, since a much larger clone is one nucleotide away. The chain carries TRBV19 and TRBJ2-1; the D gene is possibly TRBD2 (5 bases). The CDR3 spans 13 residues. Germline lookup yields CDR1 LNHDA and CDR2 SQIVND (reference sequence). The CDR3 region is CASSTGTYNGQFF. CDR3 coding DNA: TGTGCCAGTAGTACGGGAACTTACAATGGGCAGTTCTTC. The full variable domain, completed using reference TRBV19 and TRBJ2-1, is DGGITQSPKYLFRKEGQNVTLSCEQNLNHDAMYWYRQDPGQGLRLIYYSQIVNDFQKGDIAEGYSVSREKKESFPLTVTSAQKNPTAFYLCASSTGTYNGQFFGPGTRLTVL.

This clonotype occurred many times. The chain couples TRBV7-9 to TRBJ1-1; 10 bases are a match to TRBD1. The germline CDR1 and CDR2 sequences are SEHNR and FQNEAQ (reference sequence). This CDR3 region has 13 residues. Trimming cost V 4 bases and J 11 bases; bases outside gene matches: 7. As DNA, the CDR3 is TGTGCCAGCAGCTCGGGACAGGGGAAGGCGGCTTTCTTT. Residues: CASSSGQGKAAFF.

In the case of this clonotype: With a much larger clone just one base away, this may be a read error. The rearrangement uses TRBV6-1 and TRBJ2-5, with TRBD1 matching over 8 bases. CDR1 is MNHNS, CDR2 SASEGT, per germline. The CDR3 loop spans 15 amino acids. CDR3 bases: TGTGCCAGCAGTGGGACAGGGAACGTCCAAGAGGCCCAGTACTTC. Its translation: CASSGTGNVQEAQYF.

A word on this clonotype: This may be a read error: a much more frequent sequence differs by one nucleotide. The rearrangement joins TRBV7-3 to TRBJ1-3; the D is unclear. The germline gives CDR1 SGHTA, CDR2 FQGTGA. The CDR3 extends over 15 amino acids. The CDR3: CASSQSRVTGNTRYF. CDR3 bases: TGTGCCAGCAGCCAGTCGAGGGTTACTGGAAACACCAGATATTTT. Full variable domain (remainder filled in from reference TRBV7-3 and TRBJ1-3): GAGVSQTPSNKVTEKGKYVELRCDPISGHTALYWYRQSLGQGPEFLIYFQGTGAADDSGLPNDRFFAVRPEGSVSTLKIQRTERGDSAVYLCASSQSRVTGNTRYFGEGSWLTVV.

This clonotype has at least ten counts. This chain links TRBV12-3 or TRBV12-4 with TRBJ1-2; 11 nucleotides line up with TRBD1. CDR3 length: 15 residues. J lost 6 bases, V lost 6 bases, and 9 bases had no gene match. The CDR3 sequence is CASSAGTGGPNGYTF. Here the CDR3 DNA reads TGTGCCAGCAGCGCCGGGACAGGGGGGCCGAATGGCTACACCTTC.

This clonotype was counted ten times or more. The junction shows a germline mismatch at one end, possibly a read error. The rearrangement joins TRBV7-7 to TRBJ1-4, with TRBD1 identical over 7 bases. The CDR3 runs to 14 residues. Germline CDR1 reads SSHAT; CDR2 reads FNYEAQ (reference sequence). CDR3 protein: CASSPDRDNEKLFF. In DNA form, the CDR3 reads TGTGCTAGCAGCCCCGACAGGGATAATGAAAAACTGTTTTTT.

This clonotype was seen repeatedly, ten times or more. V gene TRBV20-1 combines with J gene TRBJ1-6; the match to TRBD1 covers 10 bases. The V gene end was trimmed by 5 bases and the J gene end by 9 bases; junction bases not matched to a gene: 10. CDR3 length: 15 amino acids. CDR1 is DFQATT, CDR2 SNEGSKA, per germline (reference sequence). The CDR3 sequence is CSARQGANLGSPLHF. Here the CDR3 DNA reads TGCAGTGCTCGACAGGGGGCGAACCTCGGTTCACCCCTCCACTTT.

V is TRBV10-3 and J is TRBJ2-5; 12 nucleotides match TRBD2. CDR1 is ENHRY, CDR2 SYGVKD, per germline. Trimming cost V 10 bases and J 7 bases; bases outside gene matches: 13. The CDR3 is made up of 15 amino acids. As DNA, the CDR3 is TGTGCCACCGAGGGGACTAGCGGGCGGAGGGGGACCCAGTACTTC. Its protein is CATEGTSGRRGTQYF.

This clonotype was recorded at least ten times. The chain employs TRBV7-3 and TRBJ2-1, with D perhaps matching TRBD1 (6 bases). Trimming left V 6 bases short and J 4 bases short, with 19 bases between. Germline-derived CDR1 and CDR2 are SGHTA and FQGTGA. The CDR3 runs 16 residues. The CDR3 region has the DNA TGTGCCAGCAGACCGAAACAGGGAGCCCTTTACAATGAGCAGTTCTTC. Protein: CASRPKQGALYNEQFF.

This clonotype showed up many times. This sequence joins TRBV12-3 or TRBV12-4 and TRBJ2-6, with D tentatively TRBD2 (5 bases). V gave up 5 bases and J gave up 0 bases, with 8 bases separating them. CDR3 length: 15 residues. The CDR3 loop is CASSTTISGANVLTF. The CDR3, as DNA: TGTGCCAGCAGTACGACTATCTCTGGGGCCAACGTCCTGACTTTC.

This clonotype was counted at least ten times. The V gene is TRBV20-1, the J gene TRBJ2-5; D not certain. Germline CDR1 reads DFQATT; CDR2 reads SNEGSKA (reference sequence). The V gene lost 0 bases and the J gene lost 2 bases, with 7 bases spanning the gap. The CDR3 has 13 residues. DNA for the CDR3: TGCAGTGCTAGAGAGATATTACAAGAGACCCAGTACTTC. Encoded protein: CSAREILQETQYF.

Concerning this clonotype: Being one base from a much bigger clone, this may be a read error. The chain links TRBV7-2 to TRBJ2-3; D perhaps matches TRBD2 (6 bases). Germline V gene data show CDR1 as SGHTA and CDR2 as FQGNSA. This CDR3 contains 16 residues. CDR3 sequence: CAGSKMVAASTDTQYF. DNA of the CDR3: TGTGCCGGCAGCAAAATGGTAGCGGCAAGCACAGATACGCAGTATTTT.

This clonotype was seen ten or more times. The V call is TRBV25-1, the J call TRBJ2-7; D is perhaps TRBD1 (5 bases). Trimming took off 2 bases at V and 2 bases at J, with 7 bases between the two ends. The length of the CDR3 is 13 residues. Germline-derived CDR1 and CDR2 are MGHDK and SYGVNS. For the CDR3, the DNA is TGTGCCAGCAGTGAACAGGGTCCCTACGAGCAGTACTTC. This translates into CASSEQGPYEQYF.

Many counts were recorded for this clonotype. This chain links TRBV20-1 with TRBJ1-6; tentative D call: TRBD1 (5 bases). V was pared by 3 bases and J by 9 bases, with 15 bases between. The V gene's germline CDR1 is DFQATT and CDR2 SNEGSKA (reference sequence). The CDR3 spans 14 residues. The CDR3, as DNA: TGCAGTGCTAGGACAGTAGTAGGTAGTTCACCCCTCCACTTT. Translated: CSARTVVGSSPLHF.

Ten or more counts support this clonotype. The chain is built from TRBV6-6 and TRBJ1-2, with D perhaps matching TRBD1 (6 bases). Trimming left V 7 bases short and J 2 bases short, with 17 bases between. CDR1 and CDR2 from the germline V gene are MNHNY and SVGAGI (reference sequence). This CDR3 comprises 15 residues. This CDR3 reads CASKVVTGRNYGYTF. DNA for the CDR3: TGTGCCAGCAAAGTGGTCACAGGGAGAAACTATGGCTACACCTTC.

This clonotype occurred many times. The rearrangement joins TRBV7-9 to TRBJ1-1, with D maybe TRBD1 (5 bases). Trimming pared 4 bases from V and 5 bases from J, leaving 14 bases between. The CDR3 spans 14 residues. Germline CDR1 is SEHNR and CDR2 is FQNEAQ (reference sequence). The CDR3 DNA reads TGTGCCAGCAGCTGGGACCCCCCTACGACTGAAGCTTTCTTT. Amino acid sequence: CASSWDPPTTEAFF.

This clonotype was seen repeatedly, ten times or more. The chain recombines TRBV10-3 with TRBJ2-7; D call uncertain. Germline CDR1 reads ENHRY; CDR2 reads SYGVKD. The germline V and J ends were trimmed by 3 bases and 3 bases, with 15 bases remaining between them. This CDR3 is built from 15 residues. CDR3 in amino acids: CAISDGKGVSYEQYF. The CDR3, as DNA: TGTGCCATCAGTGATGGTAAGGGTGTCAGCTACGAGCAGTACTTC.

This clonotype was observed a handful of times. The gene calls are TRBV18 and TRBJ2-7, with 9 bases lining up with TRBD2. Germline lookup yields CDR1 KGHSH and CDR2 LQKENI. The junction had 5 bases not matched to a gene; V was cut back by 6 bases and J by 2 bases. The CDR3 has 14 amino acids. CDR3 bases: TGTGCCAGCTCGCCGGGACTAGCCCCCTACGAGCAGTACTTC. It translates to CASSPGLAPYEQYF.

This clonotype has a count of ten or more. V usage is TRBV5-1 and J usage is TRBJ2-7; 8 bases are a match to TRBD1. This CDR3 has 16 amino acids. Germline CDR1 is SGHRS and CDR2 is YFSETQ. V shed 0 bases, J shed 4 bases, and the junction held 9 bases outside the gene matches. The CDR3 region is CASSLASSGGAYEQYF. DNA of the CDR3: TGCGCCAGCAGCTTGGCCTCGTCAGGGGGCGCATACGAGCAGTACTTC.